This T cell receptor (beta chain) came from a study of human T cells and chemical hapten exposure (dated by TCRdb to about 2021). General notes on the study: For sensitization, 2% DPC in acetone was applied to a roughly 2 cm by roughly 2 cm area of upper inner arm skin. Patients additionally received weekly therapeutic DPC doses to the scalp throughout the roughly 25-week study period. Patch testing was done on the upper back using Finn chambers containing 0.01% DPC, and results were scored after 6 days according to International Contact Dermatitis Research Group standards. The mostly female patient cohort included alopecia areata with under or over 50% scalp involvement, alopecia totalis and alopecia universalis. Libraries were combined into a pool for sequencing, and differences in TCR yield between samples came mainly from small differences in library volumes within the pool. This study followed changes in the peripheral blood TCR repertoire in vivo during primary and secondary sensitization of alopecia patients to the hapten diphenylcyclopropenone (DPC). Blood samples were taken from patients before sensitization (week 0) and at 2, 6 and about 24 weeks after DPC sensitization. Some 29 alopecia patients gave blood for TCR sequencing at one to four time points (pre-sensitization, 2, 6 and 24 weeks). Points the paper makes about the study in general: Significantly more large CDR3 similarity clusters were formed by expanded TCRs than by pre-sensitization or healthy control sets, consistent with antigen-driven responses. All patients had alopecia, a presumed autoimmune disease, so their immune response might differ from that of healthy individuals. Patch test score correlated positively with the number of PT1 expanded TCRs, reaching significance at thresholds 8, 16 and 32 but not at 4. DPC sensitization did not change how many TCRs were above 1 in 1000 frequency, and no evidence was found of alterations in global repertoire structure. Repeated subsampling changed both the strength of the expansion versus patch-test correlation and the threshold at which that correlation became significant.

What this sample's time point label stands for: patch test 2, 6 weeks after DPC sensitization. This sample's treatment or condition label indicates: therapeutic diphenylcyclopropenone sensitization with weekly scalp DPC. At every patch-test visit, the blood draw took place before the patch test was put on. Eligible patients were aged 18 to 70, diagnosed with alopecia, deemed suitable for DPC therapy, and excluded if pregnant. Total RNA was isolated from unfractionated whole blood collected in Tempus Blood RNA tubes. The library was made by RACE. Instrument used: NextSeq 500. Library preparation attached unique molecular identifiers to individual cDNA molecules for quantitative, reproducible TCR counting. Both TCR alpha and TCR beta chains were sequenced from each blood RNA sample. Concerning the study's data processing: Samples had a median of about 96,000 TCRs, with a range from about 20,000 to 690,600. V, J and CDR3 annotation of the TCR reads was carried out using the Decombinator software suite. For the PS versus PT1 abundance plots, all samples were subsampled to the same number of TCRs (28,000). TCRs were defined as expanded if absent before sensitization and observed at least eight times at the 2-week time point. The public reads were reanalyzed by TCRdb: fastp trimming at Q25, MiXCR alignment, in-frame beta chains only. Rows with a matching CDR3 protein are joined into one entry that keeps the most common DNA and genes. These V and J calls are TCRdb output, not the study's own analysis. The sample table records more than 85,000 distinct CDR3 sequences; roughly 11% of these occur just once. Clones ranked in the top ten supply less than 2.5% of the sample.

CDR1 and CDR2 are read off the germline V gene (reference sequence) as SGHNT and YYREEE. V loses 5 bases, J loses 11 bases, and the germline ends lie 19 bases apart. The CDR3 numbers 13 residues from cysteine through phenylalanine. Kept here is only the CDR3 DNA, which spans 39 bases and is read in frame from base 1. Worth noting for this clonotype: The antigen it recognizes is unknown. Per-base qualities were not stored, and no clone one base away is much larger.

The rearrangement joined TRBV5-4 to TRBJ1-1; a tentative D call is TRBD1 (6 bases match). Sequencing was performed on whole blood, taken in connection with sensitization to the hapten diphenylcyclopropenone (DPC). The source of this sequence is a man in his forties or fifties with alopecia areata. Some clones in this sample may be carry-over from other donors' samples. The CDR3 reads as follows: CASSPGQGPGAFF. DNA sequence: TGTGCCAGCAGTCCGGGACAAGGACCCGGGGCTTTCTTT.